Each of the 32 T cell receptor beta chains below was sequenced from the same sample in a study of shared clonotypes between healthy human individuals. Profiled with immunoSEQ multiplex PCR; TCRdb holds only in-frame clones, not every one. The data hold about 1.5 million clones, with approximately 97% observed a single time. The specimen was naive CD4+ T cells sorted from blood. Subset: CD45RA+ positively selected. These receptor sequences come from a man younger than 45 in good health.

This clone was detected only once. The chain combines TRBV5-3 with TRBJ2-1; TRBD1 might be the D (6 bases). TRBV5-3 is flagged as an ORF with uncertain function. This CDR3 contains 15 residues. V was clipped by 0 bases and J by 4 bases, with 11 bases between them. CDR3 protein: CARSLEQGIYNEQFF. The CDR3 coding sequence is TGTGCCAGAAGCTTGGAGCAGGGGATATACAATGAGCAGTTCTTC.

The chain has TRBV9 and TRBJ2-3; 7 bases line up with TRBD1. This CDR3 comprises 15 residues. CDR1 is SGDLS and CDR2 is YYNGEE in the germline V gene. V was pared by 1 base and J by 1 base, with 3 bases of the junction left unmatched. For the CDR3, the DNA is TGTGCCAGCAGCGTATTTGACAGGGGCACAGATACGCAGTATTTT. Its translation is CASSVFDRGTDTQYF.

The chain carries TRBV28 and TRBJ2-7; D is possibly TRBD1 or TRBD2 (5 bases each). Trimming shortened V by 10 bases and J by 1 base, and 20 bases separated the two germline ends. In germline, CDR1 is MDHEN, CDR2 SYDVKM. The CDR3 extends over 15 amino acids. CDR3 sequence reads: CAIYWGSGRSYEQYF. The CDR3 DNA reads as TGTGCCATCTATTGGGGGTCGGGGCGGTCCTACGAGCAGTACTTC.

The gene calls are TRBV19 and TRBJ2-7, with 11 bases fitting TRBD1. CDR1 and CDR2 (germline): LNHDA, SQIVND (reference sequence). The CDR3 has 14 residues. Losses at the gene ends were 3 bases for V and 5 bases for J; bases not matched to a gene: 3. In DNA form, the CDR3 reads TGTGCCAGTAGTATTGGACAGGGGGCGGACGAGCAGTACTTC. This gives the protein CASSIGQGADEQYF.

V is TRBV14 and J is TRBJ2-1; D is uncertain. CDR3 size: 13 residues. V was shortened by 2 bases and J by 8 bases, with 10 bases between the two germline ends. Germline values: CDR1 SGHDN, CDR2 FVKESK. CDR3 DNA sequence: TGTGCCAGCAGCCAACTTAGGTTCTATGAGCAGTTCTTC. This gives the protein CASSQLRFYEQFF.

Notes on this clone: A much larger clone lies one base from this, so it may be a read error. Other DNA variants within this sample encode the same CDR3. The chain uses TRBV18 and TRBJ2-5, with D hard to call. V was trimmed by 5 bases and J by 3 bases, leaving 4 bases between them. Germline CDR1 reads KGHSH; CDR2 reads LQKENI. This CDR3 is built from 11 residues. As DNA, the CDR3 is TGTGCCAGCTCAACAAAAGAGACCCAGTACTTC. Translated, it gives CASSTKETQYF.

The chain recombines TRBV7-9 with TRBJ2-2; 8 positions match TRBD2. Per germline, CDR1 SEHNR and CDR2 FQNEAQ (reference sequence). The CDR3 totals 15 residues. After removal of 0 bases from V and 5 bases from J, the junction contained 2 bases not matched to a gene. The chain's CDR3 is CASSLASGATGELFF. The CDR3 coding sequence is TGTGCCAGCAGCTTAGCTAGCGGGGCTACCGGGGAGCTGTTTTTT. Drawing the rest from reference TRBV7-9 and TRBJ2-2, the complete variable domain is DTGVSQNPRHKITKRGQNVTFRCDPISEHNRLYWYRQTLGQGPEFLTYFQNEAQLEKSRLLSDRFSAERPKGSFSTLEIQRTEQGDSAMYLCASSLASGATGELFFGEGSRLTVL.

The chain recombines TRBV5-6 with TRBJ1-2; possibly TRBD1 for D (5 bases). This CDR3 is built from 14 residues. Trimming stripped 5 bases from V and 6 bases from J, with 17 bases between. CDR1 is SGHDT, CDR2 YYEEEE, per germline. As DNA, the CDR3 is TGTGCCAGCAGATTTGCGGCCAGGGCTCATGGCTACACCTTC. Translated, it gives CASRFAARAHGYTF.

V gene TRBV2 combines with J gene TRBJ2-1; tentative D call: TRBD2 (6 bases). The CDR3 spans 13 residues. The germline V and J ends were trimmed by 1 base and 10 bases, with 11 bases remaining between them. CDR1 SNHLY and CDR2 FYNNEI come from the germline V gene. The DNA of the CDR3 is TGTGCCAGCAGTGAAGAGCGGGCGGGAGAGCAGTTCTTC. Encoded protein: CASSEERAGEQFF.

This chain joins TRBV13 and TRBJ2-7; no clear D. The CDR3 sequence is 17 residues long. V was trimmed by 0 bases and J by 0 bases, leaving 15 bases between them. Per the germline V gene, CDR1 is PRHDT and CDR2 is FYEKMQ (reference sequence). The CDR3 DNA sequence: TGTGCCAGCAGCTTAGGGCGTCTGTGGCCAACCTCCTACGAGCAGTACTTC. This encodes CASSLGRLWPTSYEQYF. Complete variable domain (other parts from reference TRBV13 and TRBJ2-7): AAGVIQSPRHLIKEKRETATLKCYPIPRHDTVYWYQQGPGQDPQFLISFYEKMQSDKGSIPDRFSAQQFSDYHSELNMSSLELGDSALYFCASSLGRLWPTSYEQYFGPGTRLTVT.

This sequence joins TRBV5-8 and TRBJ2-2; TRBD1 or TRBD2 may be the D gene (5 bases each). The V gene's germline CDR1 is SGHTS and CDR2 YDEGEE. Trimming shortened V by 2 bases and J by 6 bases, and 23 bases separated the two germline ends. The CDR3 extends over 18 amino acids. CDR3 in DNA: TGTGCCAGCAGCTTTTTCGGGCTTGGGACGCAGGTCTCCGGGGAGCTGTTTTTT. This gives the protein CASSFFGLGTQVSGELFF. The full variable domain, with the rest looked up from reference TRBV5-8 and TRBJ2-2, is EAGVTQSPTHLIKTRGQQATLRCSPISGHTSVYWYQQALGLGLQFLLWYDEGEERNRGNFPPRFSGRQFPNYSSELNVNALELEDSALYLCASSFFGLGTQVSGELFFGEGSRLTVL.

V is TRBV19 and J is TRBJ2-1, with TRBD1 identical over 7 bases. CDR1 is LNHDA and CDR2 is SQIVND in the germline V gene (reference sequence). CDR3 length: 15 amino acids. Germline trimming cut 1 base from V and 6 bases from J; bases unmatched to any gene: 6. CDR3 residues: CASSIVQGLGNEQFF. DNA of the CDR3: TGTGCCAGTAGTATAGTACAGGGGTTGGGCAATGAGCAGTTCTTC.

The chain employs TRBV6-5 and TRBJ1-4; no clear D gene. V lost 2 bases, J lost 8 bases, and 15 bases lay in between. Germline V CDR1 and CDR2: MNHEY, SVGAGI. The CDR3 runs to 15 residues. The CDR3 sequence is CASSYAGIGQEKLFF. For the CDR3, the DNA is TGTGCCAGCAGTTACGCCGGGATAGGGCAGGAAAAACTGTTTTTT.

This clone has just one count. V and J are TRBV11-3 and TRBJ2-1; 10 bases are shared with TRBD1. Per germline, CDR1 SGHNT and CDR2 YENEEA. The CDR3 consists of 16 residues. Trimming removed 1 base from V and 8 bases from J; junction bases left unmatched: 8. The DNA for the CDR3 is TGTGCCAGCAGCTTAGGACAGGGGGCAACGGTTGATGAGCAGTTCTTC. As protein: CASSLGQGATVDEQFF. Full variable domain (remainder filled in from reference TRBV11-3 and TRBJ2-1): EAGVVQSPRYKIIEKKQPVAFWCNPISGHNTLYWYLQNLGQGPELLIRYENEEAVDDSQLPKDRFSAERLKGVDSTLKIQPAELGDSAVYLCASSLGQGATVDEQFFGPGTRLTVL.

J is TRBJ1-5 and V is TRBV19; the D is unclear. The CDR3 is 14 amino acids. Trimming stripped 5 bases from V and 0 bases from J, with 8 bases between. Germline V gives CDR1 LNHDA, CDR2 SQIVND (reference sequence). CDR3 residues: CASSSAHSNQPQHF. In DNA form, the CDR3 reads TGTGCCAGTAGTTCGGCCCATAGCAATCAGCCCCAGCATTTT.

This clone was observed a single time. This chain uses TRBV29-1 with TRBJ2-7; possibly TRBD1 or TRBD2 for D (5 bases each). The CDR3 length is 12 residues. V lost 7 bases, J lost 2 bases, and 12 bases lay in between. CDR1 and CDR2 (germline): SQVTM, ANQGSEA. The CDR3 region is CSAGTVPYEQYF. The DNA of the CDR3 is TGCAGCGCCGGGACGGTACCCTACGAGCAGTACTTC.

CDR3 sequence reads: CASSQTGAMNTEAFF. The CDR3 nucleotides read TGTGCCAGCAGCCAAACGGGGGCGATGAACACTGAAGCTTTCTTT. The J gene is TRBJ1-1, the V gene TRBV7-3, with D perhaps matching TRBD1 (6 bases). The CDR3 is 15 residues long. The germline V and J ends were trimmed by 5 bases and 0 bases, with 13 bases remaining between them. The germline V gene has CDR1 SGHTA and CDR2 FQGTGA.

V is TRBV12-5 and J is TRBJ2-3; 10 bases fit TRBD2. The CDR3 has 17 residues. Unmatched junction bases numbered 11, after V lost 4 bases and J lost 4 bases. Per the germline V gene, CDR1 is LGHNT and CDR2 is FRNRAP. The CDR3 region is CASGSQPGTSESDTQYF. CDR3 bases: TGTGCTAGTGGTTCACAGCCCGGGACTAGCGAATCAGATACGCAGTATTTT.

The genes are TRBV7-9 and TRBJ2-2, with D possibly matching TRBD1 (6 bases). Germline loops: CDR1 SEHNR, CDR2 FQNEAQ (reference sequence). This CDR3 is built from 14 residues. V was shortened by 6 bases and J by 3 bases, with 11 bases between the two germline ends. The CDR3 region is CASSSGTHTGELFF. DNA of the CDR3: TGTGCCAGCAGTTCCGGGACACACACCGGGGAGCTGTTTTTT.

V usage is TRBV5-1 and J usage is TRBJ2-5; no clear D gene. The length of the CDR3 is 14 residues. Germline values: CDR1 SGHRS, CDR2 YFSETQ. V gave up 4 bases and J gave up 1 base, with 11 bases separating them. CDR3 sequence (DNA): TGCGCCAGCAGCGCCGGACGTATCCAAGAGACCCAGTACTTC. Its protein is CASSAGRIQETQYF.

This rearrangement joins TRBV10-3 to TRBJ2-1; 11 bases are shared with TRBD2. The ends lost 2 bases at V and 7 bases at J; junction bases unmatched: 7. There are 16 residues in the CDR3. Germline CDR1 ENHRY, CDR2 SYGVKD. The CDR3 coding sequence is TGTGCCATCAGTGAGGTATTGGCTAGCGGGAGGAATGAGCAGTTCTTC. It specifies CAISEVLASGRNEQFF.

The chain is built from TRBV29-1 and TRBJ2-7; D perhaps matches TRBD1 (6 bases). This CDR3 is 14 amino acids long. V was shortened by 2 bases and J by 1 base, with 12 bases between the two germline ends. Germline values: CDR1 SQVTM, CDR2 ANQGSEA. The CDR3 loop is CSVETPQGSYEQYF. The CDR3 DNA is TGCAGCGTTGAAACCCCACAGGGTTCCTACGAGCAGTACTTC.

V usage is TRBV5-6 and J usage is TRBJ2-3; no definite D call. The V gene lost 4 bases and the J gene lost 3 bases, with 9 bases spanning the gap. From germline, CDR1 is SGHDT and CDR2 YYEEEE. There are 13 residues in the CDR3. CDR3 sequence reads: CASSRTRTDTQYF. The CDR3 nucleotides read TGTGCCAGCAGCAGAACAAGGACAGATACGCAGTATTTT.

The V gene is TRBV7-8, the J gene TRBJ1-3, with a tentative D call TRBD1 (5 bases). Germline-derived CDR1 and CDR2 are SGHVS and FQNEAQ. Trimming stripped 1 base from V and 0 bases from J, with 10 bases between. The CDR3 extends over 16 amino acids. The CDR3: CASSLVGAGSGNTIYF. The CDR3 DNA follows: TGTGCCAGCAGCTTAGTTGGGGCAGGCTCTGGAAACACCATATATTTT.

The J gene is TRBJ2-7, the V gene TRBV19, with 9 bases lining up with TRBD2. Germline trimming cut 5 bases from V and 3 bases from J; bases unmatched to any gene: 17. This CDR3 spans 18 amino acids. Per germline, CDR1 LNHDA and CDR2 SQIVND (reference sequence). The CDR3 nucleotides are TGTGCCAGTAGTTTCCTACTGCCAGCGGGAGGTTCGTACTACGAGCAGTACTTC. Its protein product is CASSFLLPAGGSYYEQYF.

The chain employs TRBV4-1 and TRBJ1-1, with TRBD1 matching over 7 bases. The V gene end was trimmed by 5 bases and the J gene end by 5 bases; junction bases not matched to a gene: 11. Germline V CDR1 and CDR2: MGHRA, YSYEKL. There are 15 residues in the CDR3. The CDR3 here is CASSFKRQGGTEAFF. DNA for the CDR3: TGCGCCAGCAGCTTCAAACGACAGGGCGGAACTGAAGCTTTCTTT.

The chain joins TRBV5-1 to TRBJ2-7, with D possibly TRBD1 on 5 matching bases. The CDR3 is 11 amino acids. Germline V gene data show CDR1 as SGHRS and CDR2 as YFSETQ. The ends were cut back, 4 bases at V and 5 bases at J, with 7 bases in the middle. Here the CDR3 DNA reads TGCGCCAGCAGCACAGGAGACGAGCAGTACTTC. Translation gives CASSTGDEQYF.

The chain couples TRBV10-3 to TRBJ2-1; 15 bases align to TRBD2. The germline CDR1 and CDR2 sequences are ENHRY and SYGVKD. V lost 6 bases, J lost 8 bases, and 20 bases stayed unmatched. The CDR3 loop spans 20 amino acids. The CDR3 here is CAISPLPGLAGGPGGDEQFF. CDR3 DNA sequence: TGTGCCATCAGCCCCCTCCCAGGACTAGCGGGAGGGCCAGGGGGGGATGAGCAGTTCTTC.

V and J are TRBV14 and TRBJ2-7; D is possibly TRBD1 (5 bases). Germline CDR1 and CDR2: SGHDN and FVKESK. Trimming removed 4 bases from V and 9 bases from J, with 16 bases in between. This CDR3 contains 13 residues. CDR3 nucleotide sequence: TGTGCCAGCAGCCCCGGACACCTCACGACGCAGTACTTC. It specifies CASSPGHLTTQYF.

The V and J genes are TRBV5-4 and TRBJ1-1; D might be TRBD1 (5 bases). Germline CDR1 reads SGHNT; CDR2 reads YYREEE (reference sequence). Trimming took 0 bases from V and 6 from J, leaving 15 bases between them. This CDR3 spans 15 amino acids. The CDR3 loop is CASSLAGRQRAEAFF. The DNA for the CDR3 is TGTGCCAGCAGCTTGGCGGGACGGCAACGGGCTGAAGCTTTCTTT.

CDR3 in DNA: TGCAGCGTTGAAGTCCCCCACAAATACAATGAGCAGTTCTTC. The encoded protein is CSVEVPHKYNEQFF. This rearrangement joins TRBV29-1 to TRBJ2-1; D not certain. Germline-derived CDR1 and CDR2 are SQVTM and ANQGSEA. This CDR3 contains 14 residues. The V and J ends lost 1 base and 4 bases respectively, with 11 bases between them.

The V gene is TRBV9, the J gene TRBJ1-2; D ambiguous. The CDR3 is 14 amino acids. Germline V gives CDR1 SGDLS, CDR2 YYNGEE. V was clipped by 0 bases and J by 0 bases, with 6 bases between them. CDR3 sequence reads: CASSVAPANYGYTF. As DNA, the CDR3 is TGTGCCAGCAGCGTAGCCCCTGCTAACTATGGCTACACCTTC. The complete variable domain, with remaining parts taken from reference TRBV9 and TRBJ1-2, reads DSGVTQTPKHLITATGQRVTLRCSPRSGDLSVYWYQQSLDQGLQFLIQYYNGEERAKGNILERFSAQQFPDLHSELNLSSLELGDSALYFCASSVAPANYGYTFGSGTRLTVV.